This T cell receptor (beta chain) was captured by sequencing in a study of blood T cells in healthy people across ages. Study-level findings and limits: In the absence of known donor CMV status, changes in expanded clonotypes were possibly confounded.

No fewer than 6 million PBMCs went into each sample. This clonotype was seen more than once but under ten times. The antigen remains undetermined. From germline, CDR1 is DFQATT and CDR2 SNEGSKA (reference sequence). The CDR3 runs 15 residues. V shed 6 bases and J 5 bases; nucleotides not matched to a gene: 12. Next came a second PCR, run for about 7 to 12 cycles, which used a sample-barcoded 5' primer along with a J-beta primer mix. Each cDNA molecule carried a tag from a template-switch adaptor that contained 12 random nucleotides. TCRdb re-called the 5' RACE reads with MiXCR, one entry per CDR3 protein. In the table there are 550,000 to 800,000 distinct CDR3 sequences, around 32% of which are singletons.

The TCR was taken from a woman over 75 in good health. The specimen was blood. The genes are TRBV20-1 and TRBJ2-3; 9 bases are shared with TRBD2. CDR3 loop: CSAPEWRGGEDTQYF. CDR3 nucleotide sequence: TGCAGTGCCCCGGAATGGCGGGGGGGTGAAGATACGCAGTATTTT.